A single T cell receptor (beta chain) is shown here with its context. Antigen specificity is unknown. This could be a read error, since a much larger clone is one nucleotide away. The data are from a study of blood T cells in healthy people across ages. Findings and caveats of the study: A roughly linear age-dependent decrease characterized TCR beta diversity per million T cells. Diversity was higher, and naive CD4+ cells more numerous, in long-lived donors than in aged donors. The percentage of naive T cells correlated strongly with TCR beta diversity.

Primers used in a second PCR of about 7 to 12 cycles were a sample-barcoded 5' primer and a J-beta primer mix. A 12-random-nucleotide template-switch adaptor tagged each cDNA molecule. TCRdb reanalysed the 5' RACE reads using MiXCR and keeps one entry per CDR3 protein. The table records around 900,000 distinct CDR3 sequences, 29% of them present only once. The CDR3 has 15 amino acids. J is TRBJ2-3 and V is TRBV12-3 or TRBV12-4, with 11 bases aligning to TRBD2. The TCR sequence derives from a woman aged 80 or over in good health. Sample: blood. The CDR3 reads CASRYTSGGADAQYF. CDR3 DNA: TGTGCCAGCAGGTACACTAGCGGGGGAGCAGATGCGCAGTATTTT.